The 5 T cell receptor beta chains given below trace back to one sample, sequenced in a study of T cell responses to AZD1222 COVID-19 vaccine. This table comes from immunoSEQ multiplex PCR, and its TCRdb copy is limited to in-frame clones, with some not included. The data contain 100,000 to 110,000 clones, roughly nine tenths of them singletons. Sequences were derived from peripheral blood, sampled on day 0 of AZD1222 vaccination. The origin of the receptors is an adult in good health.

The chain carries TRBV27 and TRBJ2-7; D not certain. The V gene lost 6 bases and the J gene lost 1 base, with 10 bases spanning the gap. Germline V gene data show CDR1 as MNHEY and CDR2 as SMNVEV (reference sequence). This CDR3 is 13 amino acids long. The CDR3 sequence is CASSARASYEQYF. DNA for the CDR3: TGTGCCAGCAGCGCCAGAGCATCCTACGAGCAGTACTTC.

In its sample, this clone was seen once. The chain recombines TRBV5-1 with TRBJ2-3; D might be TRBD1 or TRBD2, each matching 6 bases. The CDR3 is 15 amino acids. Germline CDR1 is SGHRS and CDR2 is YFSETQ. Trimming pared 2 bases from V and 0 bases from J, leaving 10 bases between. CDR3 residues: CASSLPGASTDTQYF. CDR3 DNA sequence: TGCGCCAGCAGCTTACCGGGGGCTAGCACAGATACGCAGTATTTT.

The V gene is TRBV7-9, the J gene TRBJ2-1, with D possibly TRBD2 on 6 matching bases. The germline V gene encodes CDR1 SEHNR and CDR2 FQNEAQ (reference sequence). Deletions cut 5 bases from V and 4 bases from J, with 15 bases between. There are 15 residues in the CDR3. The CDR3 DNA reads TGTGCCAGCAGCCCGACTAGTTCGATATACAATGAGCAGTTCTTC. It codes for CASSPTSSIYNEQFF.

The J gene is TRBJ1-2, the V gene TRBV30; D gene ambiguous. The CDR3 totals 16 residues. Trimming shortened V by 2 bases and J by 5 bases, and 21 bases separated the two germline ends. Germline V lookup: CDR1 GTSNPN, CDR2 SVGIG (reference sequence). The CDR3 loop is CAWSPPSGAYLYGYTF. CDR3 sequence (DNA): TGTGCCTGGAGTCCCCCCTCTGGTGCTTATCTATATGGCTACACCTTC.

Comment on this clone: Sequence at one end of the junction differs from germline and may be a read error. The CDR3 coding sequence is TGTGCCAGCAGCCCTAGCGGGAGTTCCTCCAATGAGCAGTTCTTC. Translating it yields CASSPSGSSSNEQFF. The chain employs TRBV6-2 or TRBV6-3 and TRBJ2-1; 10 bases fit TRBD2. CDR1 MNHEY and CDR2 SVGEGT come from the germline V gene. The CDR3 is made up of 15 amino acids.